The present T cell receptor (beta chain) was sequenced within a study of blood T cell repertoires in COVID-19. Germline-derived CDR1 and CDR2 are KGHDR and SFDVKD. CDR3 length: 13 amino acids. The ends lost 11 bases at V and 2 bases at J; junction bases unmatched: 4. Sequencing used immunoSEQ multiplex PCR; TCRdb keeps in-frame clones, though not all of them. The data contain about 340,000 clones, about four fifths of them singletons. This clone appeared a few times. What was sequenced was peripheral blood. This sequence was found in a young man with active or convalescent COVID-19. The chain joins TRBV24-1 to TRBJ2-1; the match to TRBD1 covers 8 bases. The CDR3 sequence is CAIRQGPYNEQFF. CDR3 nucleotides: TGTGCCATTCGACAGGGGCCCTACAATGAGCAGTTCTTC.